This is a list of T cell receptor beta chains from one sample in a study of T cells in Graves' hyperthyroidism and ophthalmopathy. Via MiXCR, TCRdb re-called the multiplex PCR reads, giving one row per CDR3 protein. The table lists 610,000 or so distinct CDR3 sequences, 46% of them singletons. Input material: peripheral blood or thyroid tissue (not recorded which). These receptors all stem from a woman in her late teens or twenties with Graves' hyperthyroidism. CDR3s include the opening cysteine and the closing phenylalanine or tryptophan. Expanded clones are given a class, and other clones once, few, many or no size at all.

j_call: TRBJ1-1; clone_size: many; v_call: TRBV12-3/TRBV12-4; cdr3_aa: CASSRSRGLGTEAFF
j_call: TRBJ2-4; clone_size: NA; v_call: TRBV7-6; cdr3_aa: CASSPGQGAERTKNIQYF
j_call: TRBJ2-7; clone_size: few; v_call: TRBV7-9; cdr3_aa: CASSLEVAGEYEQYF
j_call: TRBJ2-5; clone_size: NA; v_call: TRBV10-3; cdr3_aa: CAIMGGSETQYF
j_call: TRBJ2-6; clone_size: NA; v_call: TRBV7-3; cdr3_aa: CASSLTSSGRANVLTF
j_call: TRBJ2-1; clone_size: few; v_call: TRBV7-9; cdr3_aa: CASSWEGSSYNEQFF
j_call: TRBJ2-7; clone_size: many; v_call: TRBV19; cdr3_aa: CASSTSETYEQYF
j_call: TRBJ1-1; clone_size: many; v_call: TRBV20-1; cdr3_aa: CSAKNKLNTEAFF
j_call: TRBJ1-5; clone_size: NA; v_call: TRBV6-4; cdr3_aa: CASSEAPYSQRYSNRPQHF
j_call: TRBJ1-5; clone_size: NA; v_call: TRBV20-1; cdr3_aa: CSVSGQLDQPQHF
j_call: TRBJ2-1; clone_size: few; v_call: TRBV7-7; cdr3_aa: CASSLSGLDGNEQFF
j_call: TRBJ2-5; clone_size: many; v_call: TRBV2; cdr3_aa: CASSALSGSWETQYF
j_call: TRBJ1-1; clone_size: NA; v_call: TRBV25-1; cdr3_aa: CASRKTGGTEAFF
j_call: TRBJ1-1; clone_size: many; v_call: TRBV25-1; cdr3_aa: CASSEFWDRGEAFF
j_call: TRBJ2-1; clone_size: NA; v_call: TRBV7-2; cdr3_aa: CASSLLREGNEQFF
j_call: TRBJ2-7; clone_size: NA; v_call: TRBV10-3; cdr3_aa: CAISDLGRGNGSYEQYF